The present TCR beta chain was sequenced within a study of blood T cell repertoires in COVID-19. Germline lookup yields CDR1 ENHRY and CDR2 SYGVKD. The CDR3 has 12 residues. V lost 4 bases and J 1 base, leaving 4 bases between the germline ends. In this sample, this clone turned up once. Clones were read by immunoSEQ multiplex PCR, and TCRdb kept only the in-frame ones, dropping some. The sample carries around 190,000 clones, 65% to 85% recorded once. This sequence was found in a woman younger than 45 who had recovered from COVID-19. Sequenced input: PBMCs or T cells enriched from blood (not recorded which). The chain joins TRBV10-3 to TRBJ1-1; D remains unclear. CDR3 protein: CAISGANTEAFF. CDR3 bases: TGTGCCATCAGTGGAGCGAACACTGAAGCTTTCTTT.